The 27 T cell receptor beta chains below were found in one sample sequenced in a study of blood T cell repertoires in COVID-19. Repertoires were generated with immunoSEQ multiplex PCR, while TCRdb's copy carries only in-frame clones and drops some. Found here are 400,000 to 500,000 clones, 88% of them singletons; the top ten hold approximately 1.8%. Sequenced sample: PBMCs or T cells enriched from blood (not recorded which). The receptors derive from a woman aged 40 to 55 who had recovered from COVID-19.

This chain links TRBV11-2 with TRBJ2-7, with D perhaps TRBD2 (5 bases). With 2 bases removed from V and 1 base from J, the gap between germline ends came to 9 bases. The CDR3 contains 14 residues. Germline CDR1 SGHAT, CDR2 FQNNGV. Written as DNA, the CDR3 is TGTGCCAGCAGCTTAACCGGGAATTCCTACGAGCAGTACTTC. It specifies CASSLTGNSYEQYF.

The CDR3: CASSLGGLVDSPLHF. The CDR3 DNA follows: TGTGCCAGCAGCTTGGGGGGCTTAGTAGATTCACCCCTCCACTTT. The chain is built from TRBV5-4 and TRBJ1-6; tentatively, D is TRBD1 (5 bases). Germline V gives CDR1 SGHNT, CDR2 YYREEE (reference sequence). V was pared by 0 bases and J by 8 bases, with 12 bases between. The CDR3 extends over 15 amino acids.

V and J are TRBV3-1 (or the pseudogene TRBV3-2) and TRBJ2-1, with TRBD2 matching 12 bases. CDR1 and CDR2 (germline): LGHDT, YNNKEL (reference sequence). Losses at the gene ends were 3 bases for V and 4 bases for J; bases not matched to a gene: 4. This CDR3 is 16 amino acids long. The CDR3 spells CASSHIGTSGYNEQFF. CDR3 sequence (DNA): TGTGCCAGCAGCCATATCGGGACTAGCGGGTACAATGAGCAGTTCTTC.

This chain uses TRBV9 with TRBJ1-1; 11 bases fit TRBD1. Germline trimming cut 3 bases from V and 11 bases from J; bases unmatched to any gene: 6. The CDR3 sequence is 13 residues long. CDR1 and CDR2 (germline): SGDLS, YYNGEE. CDR3 sequence: CASSARTGGSAFF. CDR3 nucleotides: TGTGCCAGCAGCGCCAGGACAGGGGGCTCGGCTTTCTTT.

The V and J genes are TRBV24-1 and TRBJ1-5; 7 bases align to TRBD1. V dropped 7 bases and J dropped 1; count of bases not matched to a gene: 12. The CDR3 totals 17 residues. Germline lookup yields CDR1 KGHDR and CDR2 SFDVKD. CDR3 bases: TGTGCCACCAGCGGGGGGGCACGACAGGGCAGCAATCAGCCCCAGCATTTT. It codes for CATSGGARQGSNQPQHF.

This chain uses TRBV12-3 or TRBV12-4 with TRBJ1-1; D is undetermined. The CDR3 length is 11 residues. V was pared by 5 bases and J by 10 bases, with 11 bases between. DNA for the CDR3: TGTGCCAGCAGTCAGAGGGCGGGAGCTTTCTTT. Protein: CASSQRAGAFF.

The chain uses TRBV6-2 or TRBV6-3 and TRBJ1-5; 12 nucleotides match TRBD1. From germline, CDR1 is MNHEY and CDR2 SVGEGT. Trimming took 2 bases from V and 6 from J; bases not matched to a gene: 5. CDR3 length: 16 residues. The CDR3 nucleotides read TGTGCCAGCAGTTACCGGGGACAGGGGGCCGGTCAGCCCCAGCATTTT. Translated: CASSYRGQGAGQPQHF.

This chain connects TRBV5-1 to TRBJ2-7; no clear D. V gave up 0 bases and J gave up 3 bases, with 7 bases separating them. Looked up from germline, CDR1 is SGHRS and CDR2 is YFSETQ. The CDR3 spans 13 residues. CDR3 region: CASSLGPYYEQYF. CDR3 nucleotides: TGCGCCAGCAGCTTGGGGCCATACTACGAGCAGTACTTC.

This chain connects TRBV18 to TRBJ2-1; 9 nucleotides match TRBD2. The germline CDR1 and CDR2 sequences are KGHSH and LQKENI. The J segment lost 7 bases and the V segment lost 0 bases, leaving 7 bases of the junction unmatched. The length of the CDR3 is 16 residues. The CDR3 DNA reads TGTGCCAGCTCACCACCGGCGGGAGGGGGTGGAAATGAGCAGTTCTTC. This translates into CASSPPAGGGGNEQFF.

The chain has TRBV27 and TRBJ2-1; 8 bases line up with TRBD1. The germline V gene encodes CDR1 MNHEY and CDR2 SMNVEV (reference sequence). V trimming: 5 bases; J trimming: 6 bases; junction bases outside the gene matches: 6. The CDR3 runs 14 residues. The CDR3 nucleotides are TGTGCCAGCAGTCCCGGACAGGGTTTCAATGAGCAGTTCTTC. Translating gives CASSPGQGFNEQFF.

This clone was detected once. The rearrangement uses TRBV7-8 and TRBJ2-1; D is ambiguous. Trimming left V 5 bases short and J 3 bases short, with 20 bases between. The length of the CDR3 is 17 residues. The germline V gene encodes CDR1 SGHVS and CDR2 FQNEAQ. CDR3 in DNA: TGTGCCAGCAGCCTCAACTTAGAAAACCGACACTACAATGAGCAGTTCTTC. Translating gives CASSLNLENRHYNEQFF. The variable domain in full, with the rest retrieved from reference TRBV7-8 and TRBJ2-1, is GAGVSQSPRYKVAKRGQDVALRCDPISGHVSLFWYQQALGQGPEFLTYFQNEAQLDKSGLPSDRFFAERPEGSVSTLKIQRTQQEDSAVYLCASSLNLENRHYNEQFFGPGTRLTVL.

This clone occurred once. DNA of the CDR3: TGCGCCAGCAGCATTGGGACTAGCGGGATGAGGACCGGGGAGCTGTTTTTT. Residues: CASSIGTSGMRTGELFF. The chain is built from TRBV5-1 and TRBJ2-2; 13 nucleotides line up with TRBD2. The CDR3 totals 17 residues. V shed 4 bases, J shed 5 bases, and the junction held 8 bases outside the gene matches. Germline V gene sequence: CDR1 SGHRS, CDR2 YFSETQ.

This clone has only a few counts. The V and J genes are TRBV30 and TRBJ1-1; 7 bases are a match to TRBD1. The V and J ends lost 2 bases and 1 base, in that order; junction bases with no gene match: 10. Germline CDR1 and CDR2: GTSNPN and SVGIG (reference sequence). This CDR3 has 16 amino acids. DNA of the CDR3: TGTGCCTGGAGTTTTGGCGTAAACAGGGGGAACACTGAAGCTTTCTTT. This translates into CAWSFGVNRGNTEAFF. Full variable domain (outside the CDR3, taken from reference TRBV30 and TRBJ1-1): SQTIHQWPATLVQPVGSPLSLECTVEGTSNPNLYWYRQAAGRGLQLLFYSVGIGQISSEVPQNLSASRPQDRQFILSSKKLLLSDSGFYLCAWSFGVNRGNTEAFFGQGTRLTVV.

In the case of this clone: Other DNA variants within this sample encode the same CDR3. The chain recombines TRBV11-3 with TRBJ2-7; tentative D call: TRBD2 (5 bases). Germline values: CDR1 SGHNT, CDR2 YENEEA. Trimming took off 2 bases at V and 0 bases at J, with 5 bases between the two ends. This CDR3 has 13 residues. In nucleotides, the CDR3 is TGTGCCAGCAGCTTAAGCGGCTCCTACGAGCAGTACTTC. This translates into CASSLSGSYEQYF.

The CDR3 DNA reads TGCGCCAGCAGCTTTTCGCAGGGGGGAACTGAAGCTTTCTTT. It codes for CASSFSQGGTEAFF. The chain carries TRBV5-1 and TRBJ1-1; TRBD1 agrees at 7 bases. This CDR3 spans 14 amino acids. Germline CDR1 and CDR2: SGHRS and YFSETQ. V was pared by 2 bases and J by 5 bases, with 6 bases of the junction left unmatched.

This clone appeared a single time. The CDR3 sequence is CASSPKGPHYGYTF. The CDR3 DNA follows: TGTGCCAGCAGCCCGAAGGGGCCCCACTATGGCTACACCTTC. The gene calls are TRBV27 and TRBJ1-2; tentative D call: TRBD1 (5 bases). CDR3 length equals 14 residues. Germline values: CDR1 MNHEY, CDR2 SMNVEV (reference sequence). V lost 6 bases and J 3 bases, leaving 14 bases between the germline ends.

V gene TRBV7-9 combines with J gene TRBJ1-2; D gene unclear. The germline V and J ends were trimmed by 5 bases and 5 bases, with 9 bases remaining between them. CDR3 length equals 12 residues. Germline V lookup: CDR1 SEHNR, CDR2 FQNEAQ (reference sequence). In DNA form, the CDR3 reads TGTGCCAGCAGCCTCGTTGAGTATGGCTACACCTTC. As protein: CASSLVEYGYTF.

The chain carries TRBV15 and TRBJ1-1, with D perhaps TRBD1 (5 bases). This CDR3 region has 12 residues. In germline, CDR1 is LNHNV, CDR2 YYDKDF (reference sequence). Trimming shortened V by 9 bases and J by 1 base, and 9 bases separated the two germline ends. This chain's CDR3 is CATRGGNTEAFF. CDR3 bases: TGTGCCACTAGGGGCGGGAACACTGAAGCTTTCTTT. The variable domain in full, with the rest retrieved from reference TRBV15 and TRBJ1-1, is DAMVIQNPRYQVTQFGKPVTLSCSQTLNHNVMYWYQQKSSQAPKLLFHYYDKDFNNEADTPDNFQSRRPNTSFCFLDIRSPGLGDTAMYLCATRGGNTEAFFGQGTRLTVV.

The chain combines TRBV5-4 with TRBJ2-7, with TRBD1 matching over 11 bases. CDR3 size: 15 residues. The trim removed 7 bases at V and 4 bases at J, leaving 10 bases unmatched. From germline, CDR1 is SGHNT and CDR2 YYREEE (reference sequence). CDR3 amino acids: CASSKAGQGEYEQYF. In DNA, the CDR3 is TGTGCCAGCTCGAAAGCGGGACAGGGGGAATACGAGCAGTACTTC.

The rearrangement uses TRBV13 and TRBJ2-7, with 9 bases fitting TRBD2. The germline V gene has CDR1 PRHDT and CDR2 FYEKMQ (reference sequence). V lost 5 bases to trimming and J lost 4 bases; unmatched junction nucleotides: 9. The CDR3 totals 15 residues. Here the CDR3 DNA reads TGTGCCAGCAGCCACACCGGGACTAGCAGATACGAGCAGTACTTC. It yields the protein CASSHTGTSRYEQYF.

The chain has TRBV7-2 and TRBJ2-7; 8 bases are a match to TRBD2. The germline CDR1 and CDR2 sequences are SGHTA and FQGNSA. The CDR3 is 19 amino acids. V shed 2 bases, J shed 6 bases, and the junction held 21 bases outside the gene matches. The CDR3 coding sequence is TGTGCCAGCAGCTTACTTTTCTATTCGGCGGGGGGTTCAGTGGGCGAGCAGTACTTC. Residues: CASSLLFYSAGGSVGEQYF.

This rearrangement joins TRBV7-9 to TRBJ1-1, with a tentative D call TRBD1 (5 bases). There are 15 residues in the CDR3. Germline V gene data show CDR1 as SEHNR and CDR2 as FQNEAQ (reference sequence). V gave up 6 bases and J gave up 5 bases, with 19 bases separating them. This CDR3 is CASRPGREGGTEAFF. CDR3 in DNA: TGTGCCAGCAGACCTGGCAGGGAAGGTGGAACTGAAGCTTTCTTT.

The V call is TRBV10-2, the J call TRBJ2-7; no definite D call. Germline CDR1 WSHSY, CDR2 SAAADI. V lost 5 bases to trimming and J lost 5 bases, with 13 bases between them. The CDR3 has 13 amino acids. CDR3 DNA sequence: TGCGCCAGCAGTCGTGACAACGTGAACGAGCAGTACTTC. This gives the protein CASSRDNVNEQYF.

J is TRBJ2-5 and V is TRBV29-1; the D is unclear. CDR3 length: 10 amino acids. The V and J ends lost 5 bases and 3 bases respectively, with 4 bases between them. The germline CDR1 and CDR2 sequences are SQVTM and ANQGSEA. The CDR3 sequence is CSVLKETQYF. CDR3 nucleotides: TGCAGCGTTCTAAAAGAGACCCAGTACTTC.

The chain couples TRBV18 to TRBJ1-1; a possible D gene is TRBD1 (6 bases). Germline CDR1 and CDR2: KGHSH and LQKENI. This CDR3 comprises 14 residues. V lost 6 bases to trimming and J lost 4 bases, with 15 bases between them. The CDR3 is CASSPGPRGTEAFF. CDR3 nucleotide sequence: TGTGCCAGCTCCCCGGGGCCCAGGGGCACTGAAGCTTTCTTT.

J is TRBJ2-3 and V is TRBV18, with 10 bases identical to TRBD2. The CDR3 totals 14 residues. Per the germline V gene, CDR1 is KGHSH and CDR2 is LQKENI. V shed 3 bases and J 8 bases; nucleotides not matched to a gene: 5. CDR3 bases: TGTGCCAGCTCACCGGGACTAGCGCTCGGTACGCAGTATTTT. Protein sequence: CASSPGLALGTQYF.

This clone has a single count. The J gene is TRBJ2-7, the V gene TRBV7-2; 8 bases are shared with TRBD1. CDR3 size: 16 residues. Trimming cost V 4 bases and J 0 bases; bases outside gene matches: 8. Germline V CDR1 and CDR2: SGHTA, FQGNSA. This chain's CDR3 is CASSSRRTGYSYEQYF. CDR3 nucleotides: TGTGCCAGCAGCTCCCGAAGGACAGGGTACTCCTACGAGCAGTACTTC.